The sequence of this T cell receptor (beta chain) was determined in a study of graft-versus-host responses after intestinal transplantation. General observations from the study: Peak circulating GvH clone levels were associated with early post-transplant HvG declines.

About this clone itself: What it recognizes is unknown. Other DNA variants within this sample encode the same CDR3.

Germline-derived CDR1 and CDR2 are MNHEY and SMNVEV (reference sequence). Trimming removed 6 bases from V and 6 bases from J, with 6 bases in between. The CDR3 length is 11 residues. Clones were sequenced by immunoSEQ multiplex PCR, and TCRdb holds only the in-frame ones, with some missing. This sample carries fewer than 30,000 clones, nearly 90% of them seen once, and the ten largest clones take about 9.9%. This TCR was sampled from a human patient who received an intestinal transplant, so some T cells may come from the graft donor. The chain is built from TRBV27 and TRBJ1-3; unclear D gene. This specimen consisted of PBMCs, obtained about 420 days after intestinal transplantation. The CDR3 loop reads CASSDLNTIYF. The CDR3 DNA reads TGTGCCAGCAGCGACTTAAACACCATATATTTT.